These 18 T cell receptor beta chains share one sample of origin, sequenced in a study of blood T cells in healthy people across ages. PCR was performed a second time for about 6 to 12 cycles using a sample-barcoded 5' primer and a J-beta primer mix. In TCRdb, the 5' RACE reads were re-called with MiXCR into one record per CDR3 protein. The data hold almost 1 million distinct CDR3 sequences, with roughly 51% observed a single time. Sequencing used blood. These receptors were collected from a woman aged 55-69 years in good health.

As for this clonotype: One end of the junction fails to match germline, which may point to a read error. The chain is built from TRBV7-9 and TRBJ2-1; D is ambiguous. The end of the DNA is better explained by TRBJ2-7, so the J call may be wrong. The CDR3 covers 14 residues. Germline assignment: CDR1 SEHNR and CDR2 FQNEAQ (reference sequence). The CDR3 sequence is CANSFSATYNEQYF. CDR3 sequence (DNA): TGTGCCAACAGCTTTTCAGCTACCTACAATGAGCAGTACTTC.

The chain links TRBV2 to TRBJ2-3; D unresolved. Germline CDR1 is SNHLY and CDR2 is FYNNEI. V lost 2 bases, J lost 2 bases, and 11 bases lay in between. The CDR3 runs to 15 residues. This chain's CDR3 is CASSERWGNTDTQYF. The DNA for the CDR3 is TGTGCCAGCAGTGAAAGGTGGGGAAACACAGATACGCAGTATTTT.

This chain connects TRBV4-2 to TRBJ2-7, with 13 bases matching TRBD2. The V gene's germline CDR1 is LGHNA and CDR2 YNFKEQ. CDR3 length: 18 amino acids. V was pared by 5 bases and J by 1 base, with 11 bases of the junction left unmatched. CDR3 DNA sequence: TGTGCCAGCAGCGCGGGACTAGCGGGATTCGACATTTCCTACGAGCAGTACTTC. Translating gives CASSAGLAGFDISYEQYF.

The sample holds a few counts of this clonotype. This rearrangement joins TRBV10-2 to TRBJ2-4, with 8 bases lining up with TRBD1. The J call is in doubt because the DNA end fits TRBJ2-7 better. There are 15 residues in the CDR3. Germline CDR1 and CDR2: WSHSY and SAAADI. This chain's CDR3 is CATKRGRRGLGEQYF. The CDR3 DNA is TGCGCCACAAAAAGGGGGCGCAGGGGGCTTGGCGAGCAGTACTTC.

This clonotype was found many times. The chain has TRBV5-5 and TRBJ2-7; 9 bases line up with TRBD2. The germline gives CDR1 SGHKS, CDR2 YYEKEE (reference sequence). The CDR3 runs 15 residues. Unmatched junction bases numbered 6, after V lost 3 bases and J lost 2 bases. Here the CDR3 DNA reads TGTGCCAGCAGCTCAGGACTAGCGCAAACCTACGAGCAGTACTTC. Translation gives CASSSGLAQTYEQYF. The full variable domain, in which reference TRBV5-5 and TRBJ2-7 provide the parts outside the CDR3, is DAGVTQSPTHLIKTRGQQVTLRCSPISGHKSVSWYQQVLGQGPQFIFQYYEKEERGRGNFPDRFSARQFPNYSSELNVNALLLGDSALYLCASSSGLAQTYEQYFGPGTRLTVT.

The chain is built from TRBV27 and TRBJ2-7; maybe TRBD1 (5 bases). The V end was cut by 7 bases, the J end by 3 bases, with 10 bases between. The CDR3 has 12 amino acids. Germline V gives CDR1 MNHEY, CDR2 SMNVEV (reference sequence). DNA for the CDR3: TGTGCCAGCAATCAGGGCCGCTACGAGCAGTACTTC. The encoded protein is CASNQGRYEQYF.

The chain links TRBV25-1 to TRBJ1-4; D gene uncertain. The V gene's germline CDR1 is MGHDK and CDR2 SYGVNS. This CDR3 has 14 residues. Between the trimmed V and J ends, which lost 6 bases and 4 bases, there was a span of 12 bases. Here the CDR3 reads CASREPGNNEKLFF. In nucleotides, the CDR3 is TGTGCCAGCAGAGAACCCGGGAATAATGAAAAACTGTTTTTT.

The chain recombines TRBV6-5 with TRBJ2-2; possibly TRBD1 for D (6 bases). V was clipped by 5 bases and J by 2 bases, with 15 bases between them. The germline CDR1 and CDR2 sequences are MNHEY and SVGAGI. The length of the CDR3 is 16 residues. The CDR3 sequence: CASSLAGTHNTGELFF. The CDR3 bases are TGTGCCAGCAGTCTGGCCGGGACACATAACACCGGGGAGCTGTTTTTT.

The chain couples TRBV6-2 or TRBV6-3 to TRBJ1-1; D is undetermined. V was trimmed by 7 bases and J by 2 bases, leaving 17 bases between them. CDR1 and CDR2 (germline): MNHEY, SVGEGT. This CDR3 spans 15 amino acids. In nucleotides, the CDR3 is TGTGCCAGCAATACCCCTCGGACCGGTAACACTGAAGCTTTCTTT. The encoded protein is CASNTPRTGNTEAFF.

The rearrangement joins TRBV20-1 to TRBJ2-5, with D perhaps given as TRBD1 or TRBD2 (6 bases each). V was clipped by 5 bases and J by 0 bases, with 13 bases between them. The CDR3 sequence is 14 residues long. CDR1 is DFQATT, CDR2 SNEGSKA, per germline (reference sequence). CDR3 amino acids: CSAGRGAYQETQYF. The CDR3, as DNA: TGCAGTGCTGGAAGGGGGGCCTACCAAGAGACCCAGTACTTC.

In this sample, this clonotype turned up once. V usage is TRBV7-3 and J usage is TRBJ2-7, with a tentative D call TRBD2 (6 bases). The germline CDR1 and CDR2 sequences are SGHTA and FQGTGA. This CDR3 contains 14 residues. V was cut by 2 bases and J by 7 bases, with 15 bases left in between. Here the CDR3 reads CASSLGGAANEQYF. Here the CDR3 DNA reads TGTGCCAGCAGCTTAGGCGGGGCAGCCAATGAGCAGTACTTC.

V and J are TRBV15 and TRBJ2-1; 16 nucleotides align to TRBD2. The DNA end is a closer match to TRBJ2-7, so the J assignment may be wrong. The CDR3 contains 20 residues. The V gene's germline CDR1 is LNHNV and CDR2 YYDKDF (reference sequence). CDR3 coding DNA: TGTGCCACCAGCAGAGTGACCGGGACTAGCGGGAGGGCTCTCTACAATGAGCAGTACTTC. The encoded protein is CATSRVTGTSGRALYNEQYF.

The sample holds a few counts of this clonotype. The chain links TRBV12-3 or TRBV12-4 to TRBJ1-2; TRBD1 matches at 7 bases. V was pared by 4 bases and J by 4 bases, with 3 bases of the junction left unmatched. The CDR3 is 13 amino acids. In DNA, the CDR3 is TGTGCCAGCAGTTCAGGGGGAATCTATGGCTACACCTTC. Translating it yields CASSSGGIYGYTF.

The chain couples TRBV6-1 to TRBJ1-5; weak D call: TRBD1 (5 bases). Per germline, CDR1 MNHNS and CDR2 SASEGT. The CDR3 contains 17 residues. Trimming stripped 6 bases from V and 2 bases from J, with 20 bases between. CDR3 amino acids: CASSGPGQGGGNQPQHF. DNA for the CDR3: TGTGCCAGCAGCGGACCTGGTCAGGGAGGCGGCAATCAGCCCCAGCATTTT.

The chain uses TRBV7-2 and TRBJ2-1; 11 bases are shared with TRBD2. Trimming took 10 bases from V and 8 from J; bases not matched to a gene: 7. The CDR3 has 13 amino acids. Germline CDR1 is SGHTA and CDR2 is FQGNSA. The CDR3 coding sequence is TGTGCCATCCGACTAGCGGGGCGTCATGAGCAGTTCTTC. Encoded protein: CAIRLAGRHEQFF.

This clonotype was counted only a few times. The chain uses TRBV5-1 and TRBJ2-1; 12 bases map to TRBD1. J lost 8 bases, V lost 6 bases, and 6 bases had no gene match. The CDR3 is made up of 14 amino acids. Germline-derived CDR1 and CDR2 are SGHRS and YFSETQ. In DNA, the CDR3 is TGCGCCAGCACTCCGGGACAGGGGGCGTATGAGCAGTTCTTC. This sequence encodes CASTPGQGAYEQFF.

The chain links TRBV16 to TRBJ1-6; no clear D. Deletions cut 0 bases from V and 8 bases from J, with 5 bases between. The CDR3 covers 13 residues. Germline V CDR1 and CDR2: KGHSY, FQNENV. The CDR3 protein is CASSQSLDSPLHF. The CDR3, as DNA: TGTGCCAGCAGCCAATCGTTGGATTCACCCCTCCACTTT.

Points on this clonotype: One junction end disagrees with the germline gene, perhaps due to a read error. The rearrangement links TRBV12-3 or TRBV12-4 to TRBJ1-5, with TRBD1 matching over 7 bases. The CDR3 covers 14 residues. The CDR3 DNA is TGTGCCAGCAGTGACAGGGTTAGGGATCAGCCCCGGCATTTT. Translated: CASSDRVRDQPRHF.